The 9 T cell receptor beta chains reported below all come from one sample, sequenced in a study of immune cell composition in non-small cell lung cancer. The repertoire was sequenced with immunoSEQ multiplex PCR; TCRdb's copy has only in-frame clones and lacks some. The sample includes roughly 15,000 clones, roughly 70% seen only once; the top ten take roughly an eighth. Input material: lung tumor tissue. The receptor set was obtained from a human donor with non-small cell lung cancer.

The chain joins TRBV6-5 to TRBJ1-4, with TRBD1 identical over 7 bases. Germline lookup yields CDR1 MNHEY and CDR2 SVGAGI. The trim removed 9 bases at V and 2 bases at J, leaving 9 bases unmatched. The CDR3 runs 15 residues. Here the CDR3 DNA reads TGTGCCAGTTCCGGGACAGACAAGACTAATGAAAAACTGTTTTTT. Protein sequence: CASSGTDKTNEKLFF.

The rearrangement joins TRBV4-1 to TRBJ1-1; no reliable D call. Germline-derived CDR1 and CDR2 are MGHRA and YSYEKL. The CDR3 runs 14 residues. Trimming left V 1 base short and J 3 bases short, with 9 bases between. Here the CDR3 DNA reads TGCGCCAGCAGCCAAGGTCCAGGATACACTGAAGCTTTCTTT. Translated: CASSQGPGYTEAFF.

This chain uses TRBV7-6 with TRBJ2-2, with 11 bases that match TRBD2. The germline V gene has CDR1 SGHVS and CDR2 FNYEAQ. The CDR3 runs to 15 residues. V trimming: 5 bases; J trimming: 7 bases; junction bases outside the gene matches: 6. The CDR3 is CASSKTSGTIGELFF. The CDR3 nucleotides are TGTGCCAGCAGCAAGACTAGCGGGACAATCGGGGAGCTGTTTTTT.

The V and J genes are TRBV7-9 and TRBJ2-2; 12 bases are shared with TRBD2. Germline loops: CDR1 SEHNR, CDR2 FQNEAQ (reference sequence). The V segment lost 8 bases and the J segment 6 bases; nucleotides outside the gene matches: 10. The CDR3 sequence is 16 residues long. Here the CDR3 DNA reads TGTGCCAGCCAGGGAGCGGGACTAGCGGGCGCCGGGGAGCTGTTTTTT. Encoded protein: CASQGAGLAGAGELFF.

This chain joins TRBV5-5 and TRBJ2-1; the D is unclear. Germline CDR1 SGHKS, CDR2 YYEKEE (reference sequence). V dropped 0 bases and J dropped 0 bases, with 10 bases sitting between them. The length of the CDR3 is 16 residues. In nucleotides, the CDR3 is TGTGCCAGCAGCTTGGGACAACTTAGCTCCTACAATGAGCAGTTCTTC. It yields the protein CASSLGQLSSYNEQFF. The variable domain in full, with the rest retrieved from reference TRBV5-5 and TRBJ2-1, is DAGVTQSPTHLIKTRGQQVTLRCSPISGHKSVSWYQQVLGQGPQFIFQYYEKEERGRGNFPDRFSARQFPNYSSELNVNALLLGDSALYLCASSLGQLSSYNEQFFGPGTRLTVL.

CDR3 nucleotide sequence: TGTGCCAGCAGCCTCCCGAACACTGAAGCTTTCTTT. It translates to CASSLPNTEAFF. The V gene is TRBV5-6, the J gene TRBJ1-1; D is uncertain. This CDR3 comprises 12 residues. Trimming pared 4 bases from V and 1 base from J, leaving 5 bases between. Germline V CDR1 and CDR2: SGHDT, YYEEEE.

The chain recombines TRBV7-2 with TRBJ2-7; D gene uncertain. The V gene lost 4 bases and the J gene lost 7 bases, with 11 bases spanning the gap. Per germline, CDR1 SGHTA and CDR2 FQGNSA. This CDR3 region has 12 residues. The CDR3: CASSSTSREQYF. As DNA, the CDR3 is TGTGCCAGCAGCTCCACATCTAGGGAGCAGTACTTC.

This rearrangement joins TRBV23-1 to TRBJ2-3, with 7 bases fitting TRBD2. TRBV23-1 is given ORF status, its function remaining uncertain. The CDR3 runs to 16 residues. J gave up 0 bases and V 3 bases, and 6 bases lay outside the gene matches. The CDR3 DNA sequence: TGCGCCAGCAGTCATATTCGGGAGGCTAGCACAGATACGCAGTATTTT. Translated: CASSHIREASTDTQYF.

The chain has TRBV10-3 and TRBJ2-1; TRBD2 matches 14 bases. This CDR3 comprises 17 residues. V was pared by 7 bases and J by 3 bases, with 8 bases of the junction left unmatched. The V gene's germline CDR1 is ENHRY and CDR2 SYGVKD. This chain's CDR3 is CAITSGLAGGRYNEQFF. CDR3 in DNA: TGTGCCATCACCTCTGGACTAGCGGGGGGCCGCTACAATGAGCAGTTCTTC.